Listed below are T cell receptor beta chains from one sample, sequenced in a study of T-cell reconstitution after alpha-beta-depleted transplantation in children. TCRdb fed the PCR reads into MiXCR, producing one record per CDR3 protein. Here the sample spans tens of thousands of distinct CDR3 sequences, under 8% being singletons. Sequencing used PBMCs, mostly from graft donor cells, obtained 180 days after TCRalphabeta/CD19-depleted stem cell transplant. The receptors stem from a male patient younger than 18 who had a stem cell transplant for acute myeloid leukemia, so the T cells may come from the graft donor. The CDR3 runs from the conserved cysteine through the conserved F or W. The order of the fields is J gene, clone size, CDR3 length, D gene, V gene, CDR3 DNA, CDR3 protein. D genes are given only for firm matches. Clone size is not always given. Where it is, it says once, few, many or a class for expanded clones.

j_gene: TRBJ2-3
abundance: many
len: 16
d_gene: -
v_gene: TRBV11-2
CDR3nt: TGTGCCAGCAGCTTAGATCTTGGGCTAGCCGAAGATACGCAGTATTTT
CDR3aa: CASSLDLGLAEDTQYF

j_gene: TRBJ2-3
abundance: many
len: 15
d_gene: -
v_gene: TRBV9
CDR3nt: TGTGCCAGCAGCGTAGTTGGCACTGGCACAGATACGCAGTATTTT
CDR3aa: CASSVVGTGTDTQYF

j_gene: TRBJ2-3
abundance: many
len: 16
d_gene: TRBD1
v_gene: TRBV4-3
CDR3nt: TGCGCCAGCAGCCATGGGCAGGGGGCGGGGACAGATACGCAGTATTTT
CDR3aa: CASSHGQGAGTDTQYF

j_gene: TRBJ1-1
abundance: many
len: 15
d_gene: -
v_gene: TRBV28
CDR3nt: TGTGCCAGCAGTCCATCGGGGTGGTCGAGGACTGAAGCTTTCTTT
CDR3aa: CASSPSGWSRTEAFF

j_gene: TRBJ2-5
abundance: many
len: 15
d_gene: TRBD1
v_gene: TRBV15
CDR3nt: TGTGCCACCAGCAGAACAGGGGATTGGGTGGAGACCCAGTACTTC
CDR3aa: CATSRTGDWVETQYF

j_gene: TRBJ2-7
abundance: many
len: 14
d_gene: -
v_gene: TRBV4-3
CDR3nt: TGCGCCAGCAGCCGTGGGGACGGCTCCTACGAGCAGTACTTC
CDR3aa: CASSRGDGSYEQYF

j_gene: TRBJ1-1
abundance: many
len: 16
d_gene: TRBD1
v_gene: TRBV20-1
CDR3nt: TGCAGTGCGCCTCCAATGGACAGGCCTACGAACACTGAAGCTTTCTTT
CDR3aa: CSAPPMDRPTNTEAFF

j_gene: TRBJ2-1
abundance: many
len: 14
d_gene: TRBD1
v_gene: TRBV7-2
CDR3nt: TGTGCCAGCAGCTTTCACAGGGGCTACAATGAGCAGTTCTTC
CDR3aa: CASSFHRGYNEQFF

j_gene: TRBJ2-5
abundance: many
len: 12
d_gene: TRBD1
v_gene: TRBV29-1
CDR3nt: TGCAGCGTTGCGACAGGGGTAGAGACCCAGTACTTC
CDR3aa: CSVATGVETQYF

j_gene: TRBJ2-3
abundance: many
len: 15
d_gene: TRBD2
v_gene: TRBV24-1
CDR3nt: TGTGCCACCAGTATAAGCGGGGGGAGCACAGATACGCAGTATTTT
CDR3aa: CATSISGGSTDTQYF

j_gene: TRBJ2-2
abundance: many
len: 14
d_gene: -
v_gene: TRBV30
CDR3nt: TGTGCCTGGAGTGTACAATCGAACACCGGGGAGCTGTTTTTT
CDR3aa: CAWSVQSNTGELFF

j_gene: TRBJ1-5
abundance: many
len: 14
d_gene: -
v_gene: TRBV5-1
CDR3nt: TGCGCCAGCAGCTTGAAAGGGAGCGGTCAGCCCCAGCATTTT
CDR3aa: CASSLKGSGQPQHF

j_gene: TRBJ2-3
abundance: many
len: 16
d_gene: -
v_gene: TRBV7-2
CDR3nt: TGTGCCAGCAGCTCAGACCCCGTGGGCCTCACAGATACGCAGTATTTT
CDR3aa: CASSSDPVGLTDTQYF

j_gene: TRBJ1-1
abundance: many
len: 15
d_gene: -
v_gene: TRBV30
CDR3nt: TGTGCCTGGAGTGGGGGCGACGGGACCTACACTGAAGCTTTCTTT
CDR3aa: CAWSGGDGTYTEAFF

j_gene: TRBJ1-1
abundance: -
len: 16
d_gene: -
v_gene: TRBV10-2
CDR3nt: TGCGCCAGCATTCCAGTGGGACCGAGTATGAACACTGAAGCTTTCTTT
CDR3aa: CASIPVGPSMNTEAFF

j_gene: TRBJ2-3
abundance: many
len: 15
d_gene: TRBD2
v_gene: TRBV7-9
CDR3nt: TGTGCCAGCAGCGCGGGACTAGTCAGCCCTAGTACGCAGTATTTT
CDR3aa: CASSAGLVSPSTQYF

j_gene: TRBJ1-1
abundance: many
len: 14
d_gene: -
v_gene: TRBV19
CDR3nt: TGTGCCAGTAGTAATGCAGGAATGAACACTGAAGCTTTCTTT
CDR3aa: CASSNAGMNTEAFF

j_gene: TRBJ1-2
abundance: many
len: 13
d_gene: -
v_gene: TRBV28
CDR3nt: TGTGCCAGCACCACTGGGTTGGGATATGGCTACACCTTC
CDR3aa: CASTTGLGYGYTF

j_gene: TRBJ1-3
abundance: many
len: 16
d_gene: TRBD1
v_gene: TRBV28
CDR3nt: TGTGCCAGCAGTTTATACACAGGGGCCTCTGGAAACACCATATATTTT
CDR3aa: CASSLYTGASGNTIYF

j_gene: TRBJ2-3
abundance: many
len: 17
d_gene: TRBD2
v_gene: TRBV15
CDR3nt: TGTGCCACCAGCAGAGAGCTGAGCGGGGCGCTGACAGATACGCAGTATTTT
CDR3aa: CATSRELSGALTDTQYF

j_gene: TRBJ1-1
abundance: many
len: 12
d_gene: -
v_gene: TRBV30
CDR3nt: TGTGCCTGGAGCCGATTGGGCACTGAAGCTTTCTTT
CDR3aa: CAWSRLGTEAFF

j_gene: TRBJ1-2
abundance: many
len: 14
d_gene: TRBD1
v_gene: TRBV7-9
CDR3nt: TGTGCCAGCAGCGTAGCCAACAGGGGGCTTGGCTACACCTTC
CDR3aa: CASSVANRGLGYTF

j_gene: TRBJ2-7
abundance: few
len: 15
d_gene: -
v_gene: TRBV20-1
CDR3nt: TGCTGTGCTAGAGCTCAAGACACGGCGGGCTACGAGCAGTACTTC
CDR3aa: CCARAQDTAGYEQYF

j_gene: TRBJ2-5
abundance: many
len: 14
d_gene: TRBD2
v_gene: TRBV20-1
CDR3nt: TGCAGTGCTAAAGCGGGGCGGGGAGGAGAGACCCAGTACTTC
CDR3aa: CSAKAGRGGETQYF